Listed here are 3 T cell receptor beta chains from one sample, sequenced in a study of long-term antiretroviral therapy in people with HIV (dated by TCRdb to between 2020 and 2023). Sequencing of the TRB variable region was done with the immunoSEQ hsTCRB v3.0 assay at survey level resolution. Entries here come from immuneACCESS through TCRdb and include only in-frame sequences with V and J called. Some clones fail to appear in such tables; in the studies checked, an unresolved V gene covers under half of the shortfall, and the cause of the remainder is unknown. This sample has around 35,000 clones in its table, and more than 60% of those were observed once. The biggest ten clones account for around 8% of the sample. The sample consisted of unsorted PBMCs, taken 3.1 years after starting antiretroviral therapy. Receptors were obtained from a woman aged 45-65 years with HIV.

CDR3 sequence reads: CASSYNGGYYTGELFF. In nucleotides, the CDR3 is TGTGCCAGCAGTTACAACGGGGGGTATTACACCGGGGAGCTGTTTTTT. The V call is TRBV6-5, the J call TRBJ2-2; 7 nucleotides agree with TRBD2. Per germline, CDR1 MNHEY and CDR2 SVGAGI. This CDR3 has 16 amino acids. V was pared by 2 bases and J by 3 bases, with 6 bases of the junction left unmatched.

This clone was seen only a few times. The chain couples TRBV6-5 to TRBJ2-1, with 11 bases that match TRBD2. This CDR3 has 15 residues. V dropped 6 bases and J dropped 6; count of bases not matched to a gene: 7. Germline loops: CDR1 MNHEY, CDR2 SVGAGI. CDR3 region: CASRRPGLAANEQFF. In nucleotides, the CDR3 is TGTGCCAGCAGGCGCCCGGGACTAGCGGCCAATGAGCAGTTCTTC.

This sequence joins TRBV2 and TRBJ2-7; D may be TRBD1 or TRBD2 (5 bases each). Germline assignment: CDR1 SNHLY and CDR2 FYNNEI. Trimming took off 5 bases at V and 3 bases at J, with 14 bases between the two ends. The CDR3 runs 14 residues. DNA of the CDR3: TGTGCCAGCAGTCCCGGGACCGAAATCTACGAGCAGTACTTC. It specifies CASSPGTEIYEQYF. Complete variable domain (other parts from reference TRBV2 and TRBJ2-7): EPEVTQTPSHQVTQMGQEVILRCVPISNHLYFYWYRQILGQKVEFLVSFYNNEISEKSEIFDDQFSVERPDGSNFTLKIRSTKLEDSAMYFCASSPGTEIYEQYFGPGTRLTVT.